Listed below are T cell receptor beta chains from one sample, sequenced in a study of T cells in Graves' hyperthyroidism and ophthalmopathy. TCRdb processed the multiplex PCR reads anew with MiXCR; each CDR3 protein has one entry. The table has 450,000 to 700,000 distinct CDR3 sequences, about 45% seen once; the top ten hold 15% to 20%. The sample consisted of peripheral blood or thyroid tissue (not recorded which). The receptors originated from an adult woman with Graves' disease, either hyperthyroidism or ophthalmopathy (not recorded which). CDR3s include the opening cysteine and the closing phenylalanine or tryptophan. The D gene is left open where the match is weak. Rows give clone size only sometimes, using once, few, many, or a class for an expanded clone.

D: TRBD1; J: TRBJ1-5; size: .; V: TRBV7-2; DNA: TGTGCCAGCAGGGGACAGGGGGTTCAGCCCCAGCATTTT; CDR3: CASRGQGVQPQHF
D: .; J: TRBJ2-7; size: .; V: TRBV19; DNA: TGTGCCAGTAGTTACCAGGTTGGCGAGCAGTACTTC; CDR3: CASSYQVGEQYF
D: TRBD1; J: TRBJ2-5; size: many; V: TRBV13; DNA: TGTGCCAGCAGCTTACAGGGGGCTTGGGAGACCCAGTACTTC; CDR3: CASSLQGAWETQYF
D: .; J: TRBJ1-6; size: few; V: TRBV30; DNA: TGTGCCTGGAGTAGGGAGAGCTCCTATAATTCACCCCTCCACTTT; CDR3: CAWSRESSYNSPLHF
D: .; J: TRBJ1-2; size: many; V: TRBV18; DNA: TGTGCCAGCTCACCACAGGGACAAGACTATGGCTACACCTTC; CDR3: CASSPQGQDYGYTF
D: .; J: TRBJ2-7; size: many; V: TRBV20-1; DNA: TGCAGTGCTAGAGACGGTCGGAGGGACTACGAGCAGTACTTC; CDR3: CSARDGRRDYEQYF
D: .; J: TRBJ1-5; size: many; V: TRBV28; DNA: TGTGCCAGCAGGCGCCAGGGTGTGGAGTCGCGACAGCCCCAGCATTTT; CDR3: CASRRQGVESRQPQHF
D: .; J: TRBJ1-2; size: .; V: TRBV7-8; DNA: TGTGCCAGCAGTAGGGGGATAGCTAACTATGGCTACACCTTC; CDR3: CASSRGIANYGYTF
D: .; J: TRBJ1-5; size: .; V: TRBV12-3/TRBV12-4; DNA: TGTGCCAGCGGGGGGTACGGATCCGATCAGCCCCAGCATTTT; CDR3: CASGGYGSDQPQHF
D: .; J: TRBJ1-4; size: many; V: TRBV2; DNA: TGTGCCAGCAATGAGGGCGGTGAAAAACTGTTTTTT; CDR3: CASNEGGEKLFF
D: TRBD1; J: TRBJ1-5; size: few; V: TRBV20-1; DNA: TGCAGTGCGGGGACAGTCAACAATCAGCCCCAGCATTTT; CDR3: CSAGTVNNQPQHF
D: TRBD1; J: TRBJ2-5; size: many; V: TRBV7-8; DNA: TGTGCCAGCAGGACTAACATTGGATGGGTGACAGGGCAAGAGACCCAGTACTTC; CDR3: CASRTNIGWVTGQETQYF
D: .; J: TRBJ1-1; size: .; V: TRBV28; DNA: TGTGCCAGCAGTTTAGTTGCGGGGGTCACTGAAGCTTTCTTT; CDR3: CASSLVAGVTEAFF
D: .; J: TRBJ1-2; size: .; V: TRBV29-1; DNA: TGCAGCGCCGGATCGCCGGGGACGAGTGGCTACACCTTC; CDR3: CSAGSPGTSGYTF
D: .; J: TRBJ1-2; size: .; V: TRBV7-8; DNA: TGTGCCAGCAGCTTAGTCATTGGGGCGGAGAATGGCTACACCTTC; CDR3: CASSLVIGAENGYTF
D: .; J: TRBJ1-1; size: many; V: TRBV5-1; DNA: TGCGCCAGCAGTGAGAACGAGGACACTGAAGCTTTCTTT; CDR3: CASSENEDTEAFF
D: .; J: TRBJ2-7; size: .; V: TRBV10-3; DNA: TGTGCGAGAGAGCGACAGGATCCCTACGAGCAGTACTTC; CDR3: CARERQDPYEQYF
D: TRBD1; J: TRBJ1-2; size: .; V: TRBV5-1; DNA: TGCGCCAGCAGTCGGGGACAGCGTTATGGCTACACCTTC; CDR3: CASSRGQRYGYTF
D: TRBD2; J: TRBJ2-3; size: .; V: TRBV2; DNA: TGTGCCAGCAGTGATCTGGTAGCGGGTACAGATACGCAGTATTTT; CDR3: CASSDLVAGTDTQYF
D: TRBD1; J: TRBJ1-4; size: many; V: TRBV12-3/TRBV12-4; DNA: TGTGCCAGCAGTTTATCCCCGGGACAGGATCTTGGGGCCGCCTTTTTT; CDR3: CASSLSPGQDLGAAFF
D: .; J: TRBJ2-5; size: .; V: TRBV24-1; DNA: TGTGCCACCAGTGCTCCCACAGGGAACCAAGAGACCCAGTACTTC; CDR3: CATSAPTGNQETQYF
D: TRBD1; J: TRBJ2-7; size: .; V: TRBV29-1; DNA: TGCAGCGCCAGCAAACCGGGACAGGGGGCGCCTAAGCAGTACTTC; CDR3: CSASKPGQGAPKQYF
D: TRBD2; J: TRBJ2-6; size: .; V: TRBV10-3; DNA: TGTGCCATCAGTGGGACAGGACTAGCGGGAGGTAGTGGGGCCAACGTCCTGACTTTC; CDR3: CAISGTGLAGGSGANVLTF
D: TRBD1; J: TRBJ1-5; size: many; V: TRBV20-1; DNA: TGCAGTGCTAGAGATGAGACAGGGGCTAGCAATCAGCCCCAGCATTTT; CDR3: CSARDETGASNQPQHF
D: TRBD1; J: TRBJ1-5; size: once; V: TRBV12-3/TRBV12-4; DNA: TGTGCCAGCAGACTATCAGGGGGCTTGGATCAGCCCCAGCATTTT; CDR3: CASRLSGGLDQPQHF
D: .; J: TRBJ1-2; size: .; V: TRBV20-1; DNA: TGCAGTGCGTTGCGGGGGGCTCAAGGCTACACCTTC; CDR3: CSALRGAQGYTF
D: TRBD2; J: TRBJ2-2; size: .; V: TRBV7-8; DNA: TGTGCCAGCAGCTTAGCGAGGACTAGCGCTGACCGGGAGCTGTTTTTT; CDR3: CASSLARTSADRELFF
D: TRBD2; J: TRBJ2-5; size: once; V: TRBV20-1; DNA: TGCAGTGTGGGGCGGGAGAGACAAGAGACCCAGTACTTC; CDR3: CSVGRERQETQYF
D: .; J: TRBJ2-5; size: few; V: TRBV29-1; DNA: TGCAGCGTTGATTACGGGTCTGGGGGGACCCAGTACTTC; CDR3: CSVDYGSGGTQYF
D: TRBD2; J: TRBJ2-3; size: .; V: TRBV9; DNA: TGTGCCAGCAGCGTCATAGCGGGAGAAACAGATACGCAGTATTTT; CDR3: CASSVIAGETDTQYF
D: .; J: TRBJ2-5; size: many; V: TRBV7-9; DNA: TGTGCCAGCAACTACTACAGGGAAGAGACCCAGTACTTC; CDR3: CASNYYREETQYF
D: TRBD2; J: TRBJ2-7; size: .; V: TRBV2; DNA: TGTGCCAGCAGTGAACCCGCTAGCGGGTACTCCTACGAGCAGTACTTC; CDR3: CASSEPASGYSYEQYF
D: .; J: TRBJ1-4; size: .; V: TRBV9; DNA: TGTGCCAGCAGCGTAGGGGGCGTCGAATTCGGAAAACTGTTTTTT; CDR3: CASSVGGVEFGKLFF
D: .; J: TRBJ2-7; size: many; V: TRBV12-3/TRBV12-4; DNA: TGTGCCAGCAGTTTAGTGCAGGGGATCTCCTACGAGCAGTACTTC; CDR3: CASSLVQGISYEQYF
D: .; J: TRBJ1-4; size: .; V: TRBV11-2; DNA: TGTGCCAGCAGCCGTAGCGGGACAACTAATGAAAAACTGTTTTTT; CDR3: CASSRSGTTNEKLFF
D: TRBD2; J: TRBJ2-7; size: .; V: TRBV15; DNA: TGTGCCACCAGTAGAGGTTTAGTGGGACTAGCGGGAGTATACGAGCAGTACTTC; CDR3: CATSRGLVGLAGVYEQYF
D: .; J: TRBJ1-2; size: .; V: TRBV12-3/TRBV12-4; DNA: TGTGCCGGTGCATCGAACACTGAAGCTGGCTACACCTTC; CDR3: CAGASNTEAGYTF
D: .; J: TRBJ1-1; size: .; V: TRBV7-2; DNA: TGTGCCAGCAGCGACACGGAAAGGAACACTGAAGCTTTCTTT; CDR3: CASSDTERNTEAFF
D: TRBD1; J: TRBJ2-5; size: .; V: TRBV2; DNA: TGTGCCAGCAGCGACAGGGGGCCGTACCAAGAAACCCAGTACTTC; CDR3: CASSDRGPYQETQYF
D: .; J: TRBJ1-3; size: many; V: TRBV29-1; DNA: TGCAGCGTTGAAACCTCGCAGGGGCCCGGAAACACCATATATTTT; CDR3: CSVETSQGPGNTIYF
D: .; J: TRBJ1-4; size: .; V: TRBV10-3; DNA: TGTGCCTCACGGACAGCCGGTAATGAAAAACTGTTTTTT; CDR3: CASRTAGNEKLFF
D: .; J: TRBJ1-2; size: few; V: TRBV29-1; DNA: TGCAGCGTTGGTCCCGTGGGCAGGGGAGATGGCTACACCTTC; CDR3: CSVGPVGRGDGYTF
D: .; J: TRBJ1-5; size: .; V: TRBV11-2; DNA: TGTGCCAGCAGTGCTAGCCCGGACACCCTTAGCAATCAGCCCCAGCATTTT; CDR3: CASSASPDTLSNQPQHF
D: TRBD1; J: TRBJ1-1; size: .; V: TRBV10-3; DNA: TGTGCCATCAGTAAAGGGCAGGGGGCGGGGAACACTGAAGCTTTCTTT; CDR3: CAISKGQGAGNTEAFF
D: .; J: TRBJ2-7; size: many; V: TRBV7-9; DNA: TGTGCCAGCAGCCCCAGTACGGTCAGCAGCTCCTACGAGCAGTACTTC; CDR3: CASSPSTVSSSYEQYF
D: TRBD1; J: TRBJ2-5; size: .; V: TRBV29-1; DNA: TGCAGCCAAGACGACAGGGGAGAGACCCAGTACTTC; CDR3: CSQDDRGETQYF
D: .; J: TRBJ2-2; size: many; V: TRBV7-3; DNA: TGTGCCAGCAGCTCAGAGTTAAACGGGGAGCTGTTTTTT; CDR3: CASSSELNGELFF
D: .; J: TRBJ2-7; size: .; V: TRBV20-1; DNA: TGCAGTGCCCGGGTGCTCCACGAGCAGTACTTC; CDR3: CSARVLHEQYF
D: .; J: TRBJ2-5; size: .; V: TRBV24-1; DNA: TGTGCCACCAGCTGGGCAGGGGAAGAGACCCAGTACTTC; CDR3: CATSWAGEETQYF
D: .; J: TRBJ1-5; size: .; V: TRBV20-1; DNA: TGCAGTGCTAGAGGGGTGCAGCCCCAGCATTTT; CDR3: CSARGVQPQHF